This T cell receptor beta chain was observed in a study of low-dose radiotherapy and immunotherapy resistance in tumors (dated by TCRdb to the early 2020s). As for the study more broadly: In Cohort 1, 0.5 Gy per fraction was delivered every 2 weeks, and a total PTV dose of 6.5 Gy was prescribed. For Cohort 2, the dose was 1 Gy per fraction given every two weeks, adding up to 13 Gy in total across 26 weeks. Patients were given nivolumab as a 240 mg flat dose every two weeks and ipilimumab at 1 mg/kg every six weeks, with both drugs delivered intravenously. Cyclophosphamide 200 mg/m2 was administered intravenously every two weeks, one day before each radiation and immunotherapy administration. Starting on cycle 1 day 1, patients took 300 mg of aspirin by mouth once daily for four cycles. No randomization into treatment groups was done for the people taking part in the trial. Eight patients were included in the translational analysis: three from the first dose cohort and the first five from the second dose cohort.

In its sample, this clonotype was seen many times. Its antigen is currently not known. No base-level quality is on record; no much larger clone is a single base apart. The time point label for this specimen denotes: before trial treatment. Donors were enrolled in RACIN, a single-arm phase I dose-escalation trial combining nivolumab, ipilimumab, aspirin, low-dose cyclophosphamide and low-dose radiotherapy. Patients with advanced, TIL-negative solid tumors were considered eligible. First-strand cDNA was synthesized using Superscript III and a set of TRAV- and TRBV-specific primers, so that both TCRalpha and TCRbeta chains were covered. An approximately 20-cycle PCR with Phusion amplified the TCRs, pairing a constant-region primer with the adapter that was attached to the V primers. The isolated mRNA was amplified using the MessageAmp II aRNA Amplification Kit, with in vitro transcription performed for approximately 16 hours at 37 degrees C. The Dynabeads mRNA DIRECT Purification Kit was used to isolate the mRNA for TCR sequencing. Indexed Illumina adapters were added in a second Phusion PCR of about 24 cycles, after which AMPure XP beads were used to purify the products. An Illumina MiniSeq instrument was used to deep-sequence the TCRalpha and TCRbeta libraries. From the authors' description of their analysis: Custom Perl scripts pooled TCR sequences encoding the same protein, removed out-of-frame sequences and computed each clonotype's abundance. The analysis excluded TCR sequences that were supported by just one read. The metrics used to describe the repertoires included Shannon entropy, Gini index, clonality, richness, and the frequency of TCRs shared between repertoires. The public sequencing data were trimmed at Q25 with fastp and processed into clonotypes with MiXCR by TCRdb, which kept only in-frame beta chains. Each record represents a unique CDR3 protein, reported with the most common genes and DNA among its rows. TCRdb, not the original authors, processed these V and J calls. The sample data list tens of thousands of distinct CDR3 sequences, and roughly 9% of these were observed just once. Around 0.93% of the sample is taken by the ten largest.

The germline V gene (reference sequence) supplies CDR1 MNHEY and CDR2 SMNVEV. The CDR3 spans 15 residues, from the cysteine through the phenylalanine. Of all the DNA, just the CDR3 is kept, 45 bases in frame from base 1. The junction shows trimming of 0 bases on V and 5 bases on J, and the gene matches do not reach 6 bases of it. The receptor was derived from a male donor with prostate cancer. The rearranged chain carries TRBV27 and TRBJ2-5; TRBD2 fits 7 bases in the junction. Sequencing used PBMCs, obtained before treatment. The CDR3 sequence is CASSLSWGRGETQYF. The sequenced DNA: TGTGCCAGCAGTTTATCATGGGGGAGGGGTGAGACCCAGTACTTC.